A selection of T cell receptor beta chains follows, all from one sample in a study of spatial heterogeneity in lung cancer. One entry per CDR3 protein results from TCRdb running MiXCR on the 5' RACE reads. The table lists nearly 50,000 distinct CDR3 sequences, 7.6% of them singletons. Sequenced here: PBMCs, sampled at surgery. Source of these receptors: a female donor with early-stage non-small cell lung cancer. CDR3s include the opening cysteine and the closing phenylalanine or tryptophan. A D gene is named only where the DNA matches it firmly. Expanded clones get a size class; other rows say once, few or many, or leave the size out.

d_call	v_call	clone_size	j_call	cdr3_aa	cdr3_nt
.	TRBV20-1	.	TRBJ1-2	CSASASGGQPLYGYTF	TGCAGTGCTAGCGCAAGCGGGGGACAACCTCTCTATGGCTACACCTTC
.	TRBV19	.	TRBJ1-1	CASRAGVGNTEAFF	TGTGCCAGTAGGGCAGGGGTGGGGAACACTGAAGCTTTCTTT
TRBD1	TRBV5-4	few	TRBJ2-7	CASRAGTGTAYEQYF	TGTGCCAGCAGAGCCGGGACAGGGACAGCCTACGAGCAGTACTTC
TRBD1	TRBV12-3/TRBV12-4	few	TRBJ2-1	CASAPGQGHNEQFF	TGTGCCAGCGCGCCGGGACAGGGGCACAATGAGCAGTTCTTC
.	TRBV6-6	many	TRBJ2-1	CASSYPKARSYNEQFF	TGTGCCAGCAGTTACCCAAAAGCACGGTCCTACAATGAGCAGTTCTTC
.	TRBV30	.	TRBJ1-6	CAWSRRNSPLHF	TGTGCCTGGAGTAGGCGGAATTCACCCCTCCACTTT
TRBD2	TRBV3-1	.	TRBJ2-3	CASSQDLGGGLSDTQYF	TGTGCCAGCAGCCAAGATTTGGGCGGGGGGCTCTCTGATACGCAGTATTTT
.	TRBV5-1	many	TRBJ2-1	CASSLMDEQFF	TGCGCCAGCAGCTTGATGGATGAGCAGTTCTTC
TRBD1	TRBV5-6	many	TRBJ1-1	CASSLERGQPLDTEAFF	TGTGCCAGCAGCTTGGAGAGGGGACAGCCTTTGGACACTGAAGCTTTCTTT
.	TRBV11-2	.	TRBJ1-2	CASSLVNNYGYTF	TGTGCCAGCAGCTTAGTTAATAACTATGGCTACACCTTC
.	TRBV20-1	many	TRBJ2-5	CSASKTVQETQYF	TGCAGTGCTAGCAAGACGGTCCAAGAGACCCAGTACTTC
.	TRBV7-9	.	TRBJ2-5	CASSPDNQETQYF	TGTGCCAGCAGCCCGGACAATCAGGAGACCCAGTACTTC
.	TRBV6-2/TRBV6-3	.	TRBJ2-3	CASKKGPTDTQYF	TGTGCCAGCAAGAAGGGTCCCACAGATACGCAGTATTTT
.	TRBV15	once	TRBJ1-3	CVTSRGPANTIYF	TGTGTCACCAGCAGAGGACCCGCAAACACCATATATTTT
TRBD1	TRBV7-2	many	TRBJ2-5	CASSTGQGQETQYF	TGTGCCAGCAGCACCGGACAGGGACAAGAGACCCAGTACTTC
.	TRBV6-2/TRBV6-3	many	TRBJ1-3	CASSRGRPPSGNTIYF	TGTGCCAGCAGCCGGGGACGGCCGCCCTCTGGAAACACCATATATTTT
TRBD1	TRBV20-1	many	TRBJ1-2	CRPHRDRGSPDYGYTF	TGCAGACCCCACCGGGACAGGGGTTCACCGGACTATGGCTACACCTTC
.	TRBV4-3	many	TRBJ1-3	CASSASYDSSGNTIYF	TGCGCCAGCAGCGCATCCTATGATTCATCTGGAAACACCATATATTTT
TRBD1	TRBV5-4	.	TRBJ2-5	CASSRGQGAVRKETQYF	TGTGCCAGCAGCAGAGGACAGGGGGCAGTAAGGAAAGAGACCCAGTACTTC
TRBD2	TRBV4-2	.	TRBJ2-2	CASSQLAGGPKDTGELFF	TGTGCCAGCAGCCAGCTAGCGGGGGGGCCTAAGGACACCGGGGAGCTGTTTTTT
.	TRBV7-2	.	TRBJ2-5	CASSLASPEGGETQYF	TGTGCCAGCAGCTTAGCGTCACCCGAGGGGGGAGAGACCCAGTACTTC